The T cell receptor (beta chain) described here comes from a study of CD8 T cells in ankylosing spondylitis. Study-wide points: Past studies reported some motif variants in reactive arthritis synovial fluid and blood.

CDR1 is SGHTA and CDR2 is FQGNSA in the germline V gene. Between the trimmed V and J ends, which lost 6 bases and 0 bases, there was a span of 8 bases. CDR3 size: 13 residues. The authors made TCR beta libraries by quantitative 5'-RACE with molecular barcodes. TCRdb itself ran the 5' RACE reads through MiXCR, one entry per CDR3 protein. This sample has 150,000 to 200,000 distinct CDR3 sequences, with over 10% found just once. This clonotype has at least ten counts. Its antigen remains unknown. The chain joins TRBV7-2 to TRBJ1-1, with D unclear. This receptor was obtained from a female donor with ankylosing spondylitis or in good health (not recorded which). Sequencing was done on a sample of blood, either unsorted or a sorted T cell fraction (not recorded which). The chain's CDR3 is CASSTQMNTEAFF. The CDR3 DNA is TGTGCCAGCAGTACTCAGATGAACACTGAAGCTTTCTTT.